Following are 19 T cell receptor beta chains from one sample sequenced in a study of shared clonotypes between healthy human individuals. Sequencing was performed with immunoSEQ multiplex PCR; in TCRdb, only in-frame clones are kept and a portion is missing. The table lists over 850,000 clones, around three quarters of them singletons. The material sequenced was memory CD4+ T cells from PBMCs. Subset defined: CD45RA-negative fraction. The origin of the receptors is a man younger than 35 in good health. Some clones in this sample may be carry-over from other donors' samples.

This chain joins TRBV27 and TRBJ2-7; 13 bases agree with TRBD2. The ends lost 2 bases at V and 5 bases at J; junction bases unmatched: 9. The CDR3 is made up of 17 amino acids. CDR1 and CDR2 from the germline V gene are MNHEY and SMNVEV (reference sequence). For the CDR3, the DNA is TGTGCCAGCAGTTTAAAGGGACTAGCGGGACTCCACCACGAGCAGTACTTC. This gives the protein CASSLKGLAGLHHEQYF.

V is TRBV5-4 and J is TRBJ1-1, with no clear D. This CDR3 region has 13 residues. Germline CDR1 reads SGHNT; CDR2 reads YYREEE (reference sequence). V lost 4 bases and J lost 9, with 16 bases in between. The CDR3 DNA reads TGTGCCAGCAGCCCTTGGACCTCGCAGCAAGCTTTCTTT. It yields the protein CASSPWTSQQAFF.

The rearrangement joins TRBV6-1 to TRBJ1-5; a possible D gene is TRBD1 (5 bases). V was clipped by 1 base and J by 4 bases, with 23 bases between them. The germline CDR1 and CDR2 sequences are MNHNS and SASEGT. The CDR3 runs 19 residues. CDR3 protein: CASSEELGAGFPRNQPQHF. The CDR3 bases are TGTGCCAGCAGTGAAGAGTTAGGGGCGGGTTTTCCTAGGAATCAGCCCCAGCATTTT.

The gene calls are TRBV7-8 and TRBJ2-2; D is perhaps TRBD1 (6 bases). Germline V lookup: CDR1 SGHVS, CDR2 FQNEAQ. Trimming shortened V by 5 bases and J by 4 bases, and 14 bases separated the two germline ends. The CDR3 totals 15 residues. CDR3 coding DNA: TGTGCCAGCAGCGTAAACAGGGTTAGCACCGGGGAGCTGTTTTTT. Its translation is CASSVNRVSTGELFF.

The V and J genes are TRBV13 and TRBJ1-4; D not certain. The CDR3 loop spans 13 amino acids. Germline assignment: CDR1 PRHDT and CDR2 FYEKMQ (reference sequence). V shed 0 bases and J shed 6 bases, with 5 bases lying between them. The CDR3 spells CASSLGKDEKLFF. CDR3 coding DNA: TGTGCCAGCAGCTTAGGGAAGGATGAAAAACTGTTTTTT.

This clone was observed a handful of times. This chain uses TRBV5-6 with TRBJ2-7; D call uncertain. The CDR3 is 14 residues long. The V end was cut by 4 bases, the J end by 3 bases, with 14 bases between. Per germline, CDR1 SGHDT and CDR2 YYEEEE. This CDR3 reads CASSLWTKSYEQYF. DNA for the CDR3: TGTGCCAGCAGCCTATGGACGAAGAGCTACGAGCAGTACTTC. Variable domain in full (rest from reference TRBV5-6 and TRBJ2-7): DAGVTQSPTHLIKTRGQQVTLRCSPKSGHDTVSWYQQALGQGPQFIFQYYEEEERQRGNFPDRFSGHQFPNYSSELNVNALLLGDSALYLCASSLWTKSYEQYFGPGTRLTVT.

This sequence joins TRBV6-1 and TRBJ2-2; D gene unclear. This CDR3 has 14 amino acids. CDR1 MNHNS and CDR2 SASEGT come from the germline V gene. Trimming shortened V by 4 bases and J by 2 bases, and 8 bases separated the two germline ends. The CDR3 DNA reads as TGTGCCAGCAGTGGGTCGCCTAACACCGGGGAGCTGTTTTTT. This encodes CASSGSPNTGELFF.

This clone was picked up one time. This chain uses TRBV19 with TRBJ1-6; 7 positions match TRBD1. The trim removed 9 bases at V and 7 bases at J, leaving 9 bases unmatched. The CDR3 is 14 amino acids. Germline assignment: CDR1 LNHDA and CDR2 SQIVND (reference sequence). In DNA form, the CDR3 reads TGTGCCAGCTCGACAGGGTCTCGCAATTCACCCCTCCACTTT. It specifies CASSTGSRNSPLHF.

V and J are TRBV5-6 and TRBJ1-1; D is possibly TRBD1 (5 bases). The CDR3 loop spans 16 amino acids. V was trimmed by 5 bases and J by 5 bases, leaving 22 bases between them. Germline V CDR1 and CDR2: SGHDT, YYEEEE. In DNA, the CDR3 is TGTGCCAGCAGAGGTGCAGGGTTGGGCAGGCGAACTGAAGCTTTCTTT. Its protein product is CASRGAGLGRRTEAFF.

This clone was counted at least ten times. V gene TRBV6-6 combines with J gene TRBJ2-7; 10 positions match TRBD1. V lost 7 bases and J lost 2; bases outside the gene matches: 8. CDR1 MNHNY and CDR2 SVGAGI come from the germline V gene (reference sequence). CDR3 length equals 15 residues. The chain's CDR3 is CASNPRQGAAYEQYF. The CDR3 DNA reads TGTGCCAGCAATCCCCGACAGGGGGCCGCCTACGAGCAGTACTTC.

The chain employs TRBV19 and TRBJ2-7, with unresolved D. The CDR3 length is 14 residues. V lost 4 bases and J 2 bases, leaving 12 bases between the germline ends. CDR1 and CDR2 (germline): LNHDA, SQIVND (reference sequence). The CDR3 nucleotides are TGTGCCAGTAGTACCAGGACCTACCCCTACGAGCAGTACTTC. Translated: CASSTRTYPYEQYF. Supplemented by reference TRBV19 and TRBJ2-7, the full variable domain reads DGGITQSPKYLFRKEGQNVTLSCEQNLNHDAMYWYRQDPGQGLRLIYYSQIVNDFQKGDIAEGYSVSREKKESFPLTVTSAQKNPTAFYLCASSTRTYPYEQYFGPGTRLTVT.

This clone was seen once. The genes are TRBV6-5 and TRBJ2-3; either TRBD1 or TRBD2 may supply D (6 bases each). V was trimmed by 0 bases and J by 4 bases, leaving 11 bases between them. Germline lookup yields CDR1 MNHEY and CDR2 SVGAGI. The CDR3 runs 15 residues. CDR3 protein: CASSYSKGGPDTQYF. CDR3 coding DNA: TGTGCCAGCAGTTACTCGAAAGGGGGGCCAGATACGCAGTATTTT.

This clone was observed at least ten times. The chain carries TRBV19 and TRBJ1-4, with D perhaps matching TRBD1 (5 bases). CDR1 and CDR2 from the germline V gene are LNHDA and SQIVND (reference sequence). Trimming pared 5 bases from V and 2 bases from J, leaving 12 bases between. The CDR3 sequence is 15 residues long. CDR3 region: CASSSQGWTNEKLFF. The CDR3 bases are TGTGCCAGTAGTTCCCAGGGCTGGACTAATGAAAAACTGTTTTTT. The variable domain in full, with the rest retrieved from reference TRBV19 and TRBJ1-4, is DGGITQSPKYLFRKEGQNVTLSCEQNLNHDAMYWYRQDPGQGLRLIYYSQIVNDFQKGDIAEGYSVSREKKESFPLTVTSAQKNPTAFYLCASSSQGWTNEKLFFGSGTQLSVL.

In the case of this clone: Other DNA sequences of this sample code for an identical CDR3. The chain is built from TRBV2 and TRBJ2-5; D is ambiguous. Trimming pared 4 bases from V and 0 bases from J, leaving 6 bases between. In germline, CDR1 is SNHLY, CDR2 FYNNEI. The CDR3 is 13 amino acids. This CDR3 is CASSGDNQETQYF. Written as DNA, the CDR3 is TGTGCCAGCAGTGGTGACAACCAAGAGACCCAGTACTTC. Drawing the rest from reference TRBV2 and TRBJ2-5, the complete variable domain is EPEVTQTPSHQVTQMGQEVILRCVPISNHLYFYWYRQILGQKVEFLVSFYNNEISEKSEIFDDQFSVERPDGSNFTLKIRSTKLEDSAMYFCASSGDNQETQYFGPGTRLLVL.

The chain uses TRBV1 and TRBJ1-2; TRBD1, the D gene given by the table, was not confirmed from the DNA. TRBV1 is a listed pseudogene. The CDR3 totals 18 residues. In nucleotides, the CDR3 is TGCACCAGCAGCCCAGCCGGACAGGGCTTAGTCCTGAACTATGGCTACACCTTC. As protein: CTSSPAGQGLVLNYGYTF.

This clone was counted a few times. The CDR3 loop reads CASSLGTATGYEQYF. The CDR3 region has the DNA TGCGCCAGCAGCTTGGGGACAGCAACAGGCTACGAGCAGTACTTC. V is TRBV5-1 and J is TRBJ2-7; possibly TRBD1 for D (6 bases). Trimming cost V 0 bases and J 3 bases, with 13 bases left between them. The CDR3 contains 15 residues. Germline V gene lookup returns CDR1 SGHRS and CDR2 YFSETQ.

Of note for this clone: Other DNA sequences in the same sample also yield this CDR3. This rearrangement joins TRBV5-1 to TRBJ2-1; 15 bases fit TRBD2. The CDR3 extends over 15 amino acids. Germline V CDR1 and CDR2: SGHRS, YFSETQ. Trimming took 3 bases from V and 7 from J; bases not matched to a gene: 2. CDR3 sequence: CASSSGLAGGNEQFF. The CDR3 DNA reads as TGCGCCAGCAGCTCGGGACTAGCGGGAGGAAATGAGCAGTTCTTC.

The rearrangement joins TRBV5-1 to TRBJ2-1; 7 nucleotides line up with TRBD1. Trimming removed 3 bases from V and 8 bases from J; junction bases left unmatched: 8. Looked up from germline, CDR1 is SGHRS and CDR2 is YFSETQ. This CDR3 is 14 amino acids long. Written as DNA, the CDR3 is TGCGCCAGCAGCTCGGTAGGGGGCGGTTATGAGCAGTTCTTC. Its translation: CASSSVGGGYEQFF. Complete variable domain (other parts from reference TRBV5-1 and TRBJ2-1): KAGVTQTPRYLIKTRGQQVTLSCSPISGHRSVSWYQQTPGQGLQFLFEYFSETQRNKGNFPGRFSGRQFSNSRSEMNVSTLELGDSALYLCASSSVGGGYEQFFGPGTRLTVL.

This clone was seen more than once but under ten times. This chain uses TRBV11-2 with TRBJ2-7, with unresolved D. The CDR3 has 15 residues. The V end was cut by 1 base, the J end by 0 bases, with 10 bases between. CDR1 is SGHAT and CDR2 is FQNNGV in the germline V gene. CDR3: CASSLGLGNSYEQYF. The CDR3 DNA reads TGTGCCAGCAGCTTAGGTCTCGGAAACTCCTACGAGCAGTACTTC.